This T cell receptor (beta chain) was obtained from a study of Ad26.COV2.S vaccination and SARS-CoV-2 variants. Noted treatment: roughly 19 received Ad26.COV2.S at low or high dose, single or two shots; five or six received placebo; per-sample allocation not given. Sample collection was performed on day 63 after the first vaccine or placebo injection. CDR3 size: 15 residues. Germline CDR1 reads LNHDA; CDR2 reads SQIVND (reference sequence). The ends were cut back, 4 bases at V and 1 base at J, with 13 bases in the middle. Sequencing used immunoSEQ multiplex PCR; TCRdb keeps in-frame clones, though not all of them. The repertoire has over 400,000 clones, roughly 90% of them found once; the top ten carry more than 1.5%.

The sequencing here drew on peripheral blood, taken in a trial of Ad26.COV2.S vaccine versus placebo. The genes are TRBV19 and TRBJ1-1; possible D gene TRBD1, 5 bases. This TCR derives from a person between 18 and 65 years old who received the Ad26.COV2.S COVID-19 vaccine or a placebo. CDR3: CASSRQPLGNTEAFF. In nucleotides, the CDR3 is TGTGCCAGTAGTAGACAGCCATTAGGGAACACTGAAGCTTTCTTT.